This T cell receptor (beta chain) came from a study of cytomegalovirus exposure and HLA in healthy donors (dated by TCRdb to about 2017). As for the study more broadly: An earlier analysis of several hundred of the donors reported about 300 Gb of sequence data and 100 million to 120 million unique TCR beta sequences obtained from about 170 million T cells. A later analysis re-analyzed previously published TCR beta repertoires from several hundred donors and added high-resolution HLA genotyping to study TCR occurrence patterns. An early release covering 550 to 700 HLA-typed donors comprised about 320 gigabases of sequencing data and 65 million to 100 million unique TCR sequences. Typing coverage varied by locus: roughly 629-640 donors for A, B, C, DRB1 and DQB1; under 550 for DQA1; about 600 for DPA1; 400 to 480 for DPB1. In addition to the first cohort of 666 subjects, a separate validation cohort of 120 different subjects was used. Donor age, sex, ethnicity and CMV serostatus were compiled alongside the repertoire data. In a later genetic analysis, genome-wide SNP genotypes for about 65% of the roughly 670 donors were used, and that subset was treated as a discovery cohort. On average, approximately 250,000 unique TCR beta nucleotide sequences were sequenced per donor among several hundred genotyped donors of the cohort, with roughly 18% of those sequences being non-productive. The genetic ancestry cluster associated with self-reported Caucasian donors included around 76% of the approximately 410 genotyped donors. In an earlier analysis of a few hundred of the donors, high-throughput TCR beta sequencing was used to judge whether each TCR beta V gene segment behaved as functional or pseudogenic. Rather than drawing on any new phenotypic data, the later analysis identified candidate immune exposures from TCR beta sequences and the way those sequences occurred across donors. A few DR-DQ haplotypes were treated as single units for association and clustering because of strong linkage in the cohort. All discovery cohort repertoires had been generated on a single sequencing platform. The T cell repertoires of around 730 subjects were profiled by immunosequencing and related to cytomegalovirus serostatus. The study was designed to test whether signatures of past pathogen exposure could be identified by cataloging public T cell receptors. The study combined high-throughput TCR immunosequencing, statistical association of individual TCRs with disease status, and machine learning to predict cytomegalovirus infection status. Class I and class II HLA loci were covered by the typing at four-digit resolution. Findings and caveats that apply to the study as a whole: In this cohort, only TCR beta chains were sequenced, and detectable features were limited by the absence of alpha or paired-chain data. A cluster of highly shared sequence variants was judged likely to be a technical artifact of the sequencing pipeline. In vitro tests confirmed that three of the cytomegalovirus-associated TCR beta chains recognize cytomegalovirus antigens. Most CMV-associated TCR beta chains appeared to be HLA-restricted in a later analysis, and the HLA associations seemed to be driven largely by CMV exposure. In a later analysis, some 17,000 TCR beta sequences were associated with specific HLA alleles at a false discovery rate of 0.05. For the cohort, immune exposure information was limited to CMV serostatus. Sequencing depth was assumed to be roughly uniform across donors in the presence/absence analyses, though that assumption may not hold. In a later analysis, HLA-associated TCR beta chains were found to be more clonally expanded and to have lower generation probabilities than equally common non-associated chains. A total of fewer than 200 TCR beta chains were listed by the study as associated with cytomegalovirus. In a later analysis, several top co-occurrence clusters were reported to appear linked to parvovirus B19, influenza, CMV and Epstein-Barr virus. Because HLA typing was missing for some donors at each locus, association tests included only the typed subset. When HLA alleles, especially DR and DQ, strongly co-occurred, TCR associations were difficult to assign to individual alleles. A later genetic analysis reported fewer N-insertions in productive TCRs among donors in an Asian-associated ancestry cluster than the approximately 700-donor mean. A later genetic analysis associated a missense DCLRE1C variant with V-gene and J-gene trimming of TCR beta chains, and an independent cohort replicated the association. A further reported finding was that TCR beta sequences accurately predicted the HLA-A and HLA-B alleles for most subjects in the first cohort. A later analysis found that TCR association rates varied across HLA loci, with DRB1 alleles showing the most associated TCRs and HLA-C alleles the fewest. Linkage disequilibrium might explain the correlated functional status among segregating V segments, but an unknown experimental factor could not be ruled out. Most TCR sequences were observed very rarely across donors, whereas some public TCRs were present in many individuals. It was suggested by the authors that the approach could potentially be generalized to other disease states and immunological phenotypes. Some IMGT-functional V segments, including TRBV6-2 and TRBV6-3, could not be distinguished by the 87-base-pair reads and were therefore excluded. Broadly in line with IMGT annotations, most TCR beta V segments showed up in productive rearrangements about 87% or about 30% of the time in an earlier analysis of approximately 640 of the donors. The classifier was reported to diagnose cytomegalovirus status with high specificity and sensitivity in both the original cohort and the validation cohort. Because counts were too low, seventeen rarely observed V segments, including chromosome 9 orphons, were excluded from the earlier analysis of several hundred of the donors.

The V end gives up 8 bases and the J end 0 bases, leaving 7 bases in the junction not matched to a gene. From its cysteine to its phenylalanine, the CDR3 spans 14 amino acids. Kept here is only the CDR3 DNA, which spans 42 bases and is read in frame from base 1. According to the germline V gene, CDR1 reads MDHEN and CDR2 reads SYDVKM. Concerning this clone itself: The antigen it binds to is not known. Per-nucleotide qualities are absent, and no much larger clonotype sits a single base away.

In total, roughly 670 healthy bone marrow donors made up the cohort. At the time of sampling, all cohort members were nominally healthy, though unrecorded immune exposures were likely present. The donor tested CMV seropositive and was one of the 289 seropositive cohort members. A peripheral blood sample was collected from each donor, and TCR beta sequencing was performed on peripheral blood mononuclear cells. The Qiagen DNeasy Blood Extraction Kit was used to extract genomic DNA from the blood cell samples. Preparation of the library involved the immunoSEQ multiplex PCR assay. For the multiplex PCR, a mixture combining 60 forward primers for TCR Vbeta segments and 13 reverse primers for TCR Jbeta segments was used. The CDR3 region of rearranged TCR beta genes was amplified from genomic DNA by a multiplex PCR assay. On the Illumina HiSeq System, the amplified TCR beta libraries were sequenced as 87-base-pair reads. The paper's data handling went like this. Across the 670 or so repertoires, a later analysis counted tens of millions of unique TCR beta chains, about 10 million of which were shared by at least two donors. To remove PCR and sequencing errors, raw reads were error-corrected and collapsed into unique sequences using a nearest-neighbor algorithm that merged closely related sequences. CDR3 sequences were aligned to IMGT reference sequences to assign V, D and J gene segments. For a sequence to be retained, a match of at least six nucleotides to both a V gene segment and a J gene segment was required. Rearrangements were classified as productive when the CDR3 lacked stop codons and remained in frame with V and J, and all other rearrangements were classified as non-productive. CDR3 was defined by IMGT convention, running from the second conserved V-encoded cysteine to the conserved J-encoded phenylalanine. The earlier analysis of about 570 of the donors excluded any sequence lacking an unambiguous match to a single V gene segment. An earlier analysis of fewer than 650 of the donors classified V segments as functional when productive rearrangements were above 56.7% and as segregating when the standard deviation between donors was above 5%. To diagnose cytomegalovirus status from the catalog of TCR beta chain sequences, a statistical classification framework was built. A later analysis assigned V and J genes by comparing TCR nucleotide sequences with IMGT/GENE-DB human TR gene sequences. Using the TCRdist pipeline, a later analysis assigned CDR3 sequences along with most-parsimonious VDJ recombination scenarios. In a later analysis, every TCR beta chain was defined by the combination of its CDR3 amino acid sequence and its V-gene family, and reads without a unique V-gene family were dropped. A later analysis removed several hundred highly shared, low-generation-probability nucleotide sequences to deal with suspected cross-contamination and a sequencing artifact. For each public chain, a later analysis derived a clonal expansion index from normalized ranks of inferred template counts within each repertoire. In a later analysis, generation probabilities were computed with a VDJ recombination model fitted to out-of-frame rearrangements, and the resulting probabilities were checked against IGoR. In a later analysis, hypergeometric tests were used to score TCR-TCR, TCR-HLA and TCR-CMV co-occurrence, with a repertoire-size bias correction applied to TCR pairs. In a later analysis, false discovery rates were estimated by permuting HLA or CMV assignments 20 times. A later analysis grouped co-occurring TCRs with DBSCAN, adding TCRdist sequence similarity when clustering within HLA-allele-positive subsets. Repertoires with fewer than 30,000 or more than 120,000 public chains, plus five repertoires with anomalous nucleotide sharing, were excluded from co-occurrence clustering. The source is immuneACCESS, and TCRdb retained only in-frame sequences with V and J called. Part of the clones is not carried over; for the studies checked, unresolved V genes explain less than half of this, and the remainder is unexplained. That table supplies the V and J calls and clone size; D and trimming were determined from the DNA. This sample holds about 200,000 clones; around 79% were observed only once. In total, the top ten clones hold approximately 0.4% of the sample.

The clonotype originates from a male donor in good health and CMV-seropositive. In this chain, TRBV28 is recombined with TRBJ2-7; 7 central nucleotides agree with TRBD1. Sequences were obtained from PBMCs. The nucleotides read TGTGCCAGCCTCCAGGGACAGCCCTCCTACGAGCAGTACTTC. This gives the protein CASLQGQPSYEQYF.